The 9 T cell receptor beta chains in this list originate from one sample, sequenced in a study of shared clonotypes between healthy human individuals. Sequencing was performed with immunoSEQ multiplex PCR; in TCRdb, only in-frame clones are kept and a portion is missing. Of just over 2,000,000 clones listed, about 95% are singletons. CD8 cells regarded as naive lacked CD45RO, were positively chosen for CCR7, and omitted terminally differentiated effector memory CD45RA+ cells. The specimen was naive CD8+ T cells sorted from blood. The receptors were gathered from a man younger than 35 in good health.

The J gene is TRBJ2-2, the V gene TRBV7-8, with 15 bases fitting TRBD2. Germline V CDR1 and CDR2: SGHVS, FQNEAQ. After removal of 8 bases from V and 2 bases from J, the junction contained 6 bases not matched to a gene. The CDR3 totals 17 residues. DNA of the CDR3: TGTGCCAGCCTGGGACTAGCGGGGGGCCTCAACACCGGGGAGCTGTTTTTT. Its protein is CASLGLAGGLNTGELFF. The full variable domain, completed using reference TRBV7-8 and TRBJ2-2, is GAGVSQSPRYKVAKRGQDVALRCDPISGHVSLFWYQQALGQGPEFLTYFQNEAQLDKSGLPSDRFFAERPEGSVSTLKIQRTQQEDSAVYLCASLGLAGGLNTGELFFGEGSRLTVL.

On this clone itself: Different DNA sequences within this sample yield the same CDR3. The chain carries TRBV28 and TRBJ2-7; no clear D. The CDR3 sequence is 14 residues long. CDR1 is MDHEN and CDR2 is SYDVKM in the germline V gene. Trimming stripped 3 bases from V and 0 bases from J, with 9 bases between. CDR3 residues: CASSFPDSSYEQYF. The CDR3 bases are TGTGCCAGCAGTTTCCCGGATAGCTCCTACGAGCAGTACTTC.

This sequence joins TRBV13 and TRBJ2-2; 16 bases are shared with TRBD2. The germline V gene encodes CDR1 PRHDT and CDR2 FYEKMQ (reference sequence). Trimming at V came to 2 bases and at J to 6 bases, leaving 6 bases not matched to a gene. The CDR3 has 18 residues. The CDR3 loop reads CASSLWGTSGRAAGELFF. The CDR3 DNA follows: TGTGCCAGCAGCTTATGGGGGACTAGCGGGAGGGCCGCCGGGGAGCTGTTTTTT.

The genes are TRBV7-9 and TRBJ1-1, with D possibly matching TRBD1 (6 bases). The CDR3 is 16 amino acids. V was clipped by 1 base and J by 5 bases, with 17 bases between them. The germline CDR1 and CDR2 sequences are SEHNR and FQNEAQ (reference sequence). The CDR3 region has the DNA TGTGCCAGCAGCTTAGAGCTCACAGGGATGGGAACTGAAGCTTTCTTT. This encodes CASSLELTGMGTEAFF.

This chain uses TRBV13 with TRBJ2-2; D ambiguous. The germline gives CDR1 PRHDT, CDR2 FYEKMQ (reference sequence). CDR3 length: 16 residues. Trimming removed 1 base from V and 1 base from J, with 10 bases in between. The CDR3: CASSLEPAQNTGELFF. Here the CDR3 DNA reads TGTGCCAGCAGCTTAGAACCTGCACAGAACACCGGGGAGCTGTTTTTT.

J is TRBJ1-5 and V is TRBV6-1; D is undetermined. Trimming removed 3 bases at V and 6 bases at J, with 12 bases between. The germline CDR1 and CDR2 sequences are MNHNS and SASEGT. This CDR3 has 14 residues. Written as DNA, the CDR3 is TGTGCCAGCAGTGAGGTGGGCAAAGGTCAGCCCCAGCATTTT. Translating gives CASSEVGKGQPQHF.

This chain uses TRBV10-3 with TRBJ2-7; 8 bases are shared with TRBD2. V dropped 6 bases and J dropped 3; count of bases not matched to a gene: 10. Germline CDR1 reads ENHRY; CDR2 reads SYGVKD. The CDR3 is made up of 15 amino acids. CDR3 bases: TGTGCCATCAGCCCAGGGGAGCGGGAGAGCTACGAGCAGTACTTC. Translated: CAISPGERESYEQYF.

CDR3: CASSQDLALLGYTF. CDR3 nucleotide sequence: TGCGCCAGCAGCCAAGATCTGGCTTTACTTGGCTACACCTTC. The chain links TRBV4-1 to TRBJ1-2, with D unresolved. The CDR3 consists of 14 residues. Trimming took 0 bases from V and 7 from J, leaving 12 bases between them. CDR1 and CDR2 (germline): MGHRA, YSYEKL.

CDR3 DNA sequence: TGTGCCAGCAGCTTTTCCGGGGGCCAGGTAGAGACCCAGTACTTC. This translates into CASSFSGGQVETQYF. The chain joins TRBV7-6 to TRBJ2-5; D is tentatively TRBD1 or TRBD2 (6 bases each). Trimming removed 3 bases from V and 4 bases from J, with 15 bases in between. Germline loops: CDR1 SGHVS, CDR2 FNYEAQ. The CDR3 runs to 15 residues.